This TCR beta chain was found in a study of T cell responses to AZD1222 COVID-19 vaccine. The study's findings and limits: Close to half of all spike-specific TCRs reportedly target regions of the variants that are unmutated. Breadth and depth of Spike-specific TCRs rose after two AZD1222 doses. Donor demographics were predominantly white British with a female majority; clonal diversity may be underestimated. Only 5 to 7 individuals given AZD1222 were seropositive at baseline.

CDR1 and CDR2 (germline): MNHEY, SMNVEV (reference sequence). The CDR3 extends over 14 amino acids. After removal of 3 bases from V and 5 bases from J, the junction contained 6 bases not matched to a gene. This clone was recorded only once. What it recognizes is unknown. TCRdb's table, derived via immunoSEQ multiplex PCR, lists solely in-frame clones and lacks some. Here the sample spans some 200,000 clones, approximately 90% being singletons. This chain uses TRBV27 with TRBJ1-1, with TRBD1 identical over 7 bases. Sequencing was performed on peripheral blood, taken on day 0 of AZD1222 vaccination. The receptor comes from an adult in good health. In nucleotides, the CDR3 is TGTGCCAGCAGTTTGAGGGGGCGAGGGACTGAAGCTTTCTTT. Its translation: CASSLRGRGTEAFF.